The 23 T cell receptor beta chains presented below share a single source sample, sequenced in a study of blood T cell repertoires in COVID-19. Repertoires were generated with immunoSEQ multiplex PCR, while TCRdb's copy carries only in-frame clones and drops some. The table records about 20,000 clones, 70% to 90% of them present only once. Sequenced sample: peripheral blood. These receptors were obtained from a human donor in a cohort sampled during active COVID-19.

This sequence joins TRBV7-9 and TRBJ2-1; TRBD1 is a possible D gene (6 bases). CDR3 length equals 15 residues. Germline V CDR1 and CDR2: SEHNR, FQNEAQ (reference sequence). The V end lost 5 bases, the J end lost 3 bases, and 14 bases lay between the germline ends. The CDR3 nucleotides read TGTGCCAGCAGCCACCACGGGACAAACTACAATGAGCAGTTCTTC. As protein: CASSHHGTNYNEQFF. Full variable domain (rest looked up from reference TRBV7-9 and TRBJ2-1): DTGVSQNPRHKITKRGQNVTFRCDPISEHNRLYWYRQTLGQGPEFLTYFQNEAQLEKSRLLSDRFSAERPKGSFSTLEIQRTEQGDSAMYLCASSHHGTNYNEQFFGPGTRLTVL.

The chain carries TRBV5-8 and TRBJ2-7, with 7 bases lining up with TRBD2. This CDR3 region has 15 residues. V lost 0 bases to trimming and J lost 4 bases; unmatched junction nucleotides: 7. Per the germline V gene, CDR1 is SGHTS and CDR2 is YDEGEE. Here the CDR3 DNA reads TGTGCCAGCAGCTTGGCCGGGGCGGGAGTTTACGAGCAGTACTTC. Protein product: CASSLAGAGVYEQYF.

This chain's CDR3 is CASSQAAGQAASGYTF. The DNA of the CDR3 is TGTGCCAGCAGCCAGGCCGCGGGACAGGCCGCCTCGGGCTACACCTTC. This chain uses TRBV3-1 (or the pseudogene TRBV3-2) with TRBJ1-2; 8 nucleotides match TRBD1. The ends lost 3 bases at V and 8 bases at J; junction bases unmatched: 14. The CDR3 consists of 16 residues. The germline V gene encodes CDR1 LGHDT and CDR2 YNNKEL (reference sequence).

This chain connects TRBV3-1 (or the pseudogene TRBV3-2) to TRBJ2-3; D may be TRBD2 (5 bases). This CDR3 region has 14 residues. V lost 3 bases and J 3 bases, leaving 10 bases between the germline ends. CDR1 LGHDT and CDR2 YNNKEL come from the germline V gene (reference sequence). The CDR3 DNA is TGTGCCAGCAGCCAGGACTGGATGACAGATACGCAGTATTTT. Translation: CASSQDWMTDTQYF.

V and J are TRBV10-1 and TRBJ2-3; TRBD2 agrees at 8 bases. Trimming cost V 3 bases and J 6 bases; bases outside gene matches: 5. The CDR3 covers 14 residues. Germline V CDR1 and CDR2: WNHNN, SYGVQD (reference sequence). The CDR3, as DNA: TGCGCCAGCAGTGAAGGCGGGGGGATGGATACGCAGTATTTT. It is translated as CASSEGGGMDTQYF.

For the CDR3, the DNA is TGTGCCAGCAGCGTAGAGGGACACGATTTCACAGATACGCAGTATTTT. Residues: CASSVEGHDFTDTQYF. The rearrangement uses TRBV9 and TRBJ2-3; D is possibly TRBD1 (6 bases). The CDR3 sequence is 16 residues long. Germline V gene lookup returns CDR1 SGDLS and CDR2 YYNGEE. The germline V and J ends were trimmed by 0 bases and 2 bases, with 13 bases remaining between them.

The chain is built from TRBV29-1 and TRBJ2-7; a possible D gene is TRBD1 (6 bases). Germline CDR1 and CDR2: SQVTM and ANQGSEA. CDR3 length: 13 residues. V shed 2 bases and J shed 0 bases, with 8 bases lying between them. The CDR3 loop reads CSVEQGHSYEQYF. CDR3 sequence (DNA): TGCAGCGTTGAACAGGGGCACTCCTACGAGCAGTACTTC.

The chain carries TRBV3-1 (or the pseudogene TRBV3-2) and TRBJ2-7, with 7 bases fitting TRBD2. Germline V CDR1 and CDR2: LGHDT, YNNKEL (reference sequence). The CDR3 spans 14 residues. V lost 1 base and J lost 2; bases outside the gene matches: 2. The CDR3 nucleotides are TGTGCCAGCAGCCAAGTTGCGGGGGCCTACGAGCAGTACTTC. Translated, it gives CASSQVAGAYEQYF.

This clone came up once. V and J are TRBV30 and TRBJ2-1; possible D gene TRBD2, 6 bases. CDR1 and CDR2 from the germline V gene are GTSNPN and SVGIG (reference sequence). V was trimmed by 0 bases and J by 12 bases, leaving 9 bases between them. The CDR3 extends over 11 amino acids. The CDR3 DNA follows: TGTGCCTGGAGTGTGGAGGGGCGGCAGTTCTTC. Translation: CAWSVEGRQFF.

The chain couples TRBV5-8 to TRBJ2-1; TRBD2 agrees at 9 bases. The CDR3 length is 18 residues. Germline V CDR1 and CDR2: SGHTS, YDEGEE. V was pared by 3 bases and J by 13 bases, with 23 bases of the junction left unmatched. The CDR3 DNA follows: TGTGCCAGCAGCTCCCAGGTTCGGGTAGCGGGAGTTCTTTTCCACCAGTTCTTC. This gives the protein CASSSQVRVAGVLFHQFF.

This chain links TRBV5-1 with TRBJ2-1, with D maybe TRBD2 (6 bases). The CDR3 has 12 amino acids. CDR1 is SGHRS and CDR2 is YFSETQ in the germline V gene. V dropped 2 bases and J dropped 14 bases, with 14 bases sitting between them. The CDR3 region is CASSFSGDWKFF. Written as DNA, the CDR3 is TGCGCCAGCAGCTTCTCCGGGGACTGGAAGTTCTTC.

The chain has TRBV6-5 and TRBJ2-7; D perhaps matches TRBD1 (6 bases). The CDR3 runs to 13 residues. From germline, CDR1 is MNHEY and CDR2 SVGAGI. V was pared by 5 bases and J by 2 bases, with 10 bases between. Written as DNA, the CDR3 is TGTGCCAGCAGTACCAACAGGGCCTACGAGCAGTACTTC. This gives the protein CASSTNRAYEQYF.

V is TRBV2 and J is TRBJ1-5; tentatively, D is TRBD1 (6 bases). The germline V gene has CDR1 SNHLY and CDR2 FYNNEI. V gave up 5 bases and J gave up 4 bases, with 24 bases separating them. The CDR3 has 18 residues. The CDR3 DNA is TGTGCCAGCAGTCCCCAAATAGTAGGGGGGGGAGATAATCAGCCCCAGCATTTT. This translates into CASSPQIVGGGDNQPQHF.

The chain is built from TRBV18 and TRBJ1-5; D possibly corresponds to TRBD1 (5 bases). The germline CDR1 and CDR2 sequences are KGHSH and LQKENI. V was shortened by 3 bases and J by 3 bases, with 15 bases between the two germline ends. CDR3 length: 16 amino acids. CDR3 amino acids: CASSPPGGVSNQPQHF. Written as DNA, the CDR3 is TGTGCCAGCTCACCCCCAGGAGGGGTATCCAATCAGCCCCAGCATTTT. Complete variable domain (other parts from reference TRBV18 and TRBJ1-5): NAGVMQNPRHLVRRRGQEARLRCSPMKGHSHVYWYRQLPEEGLKFMVYLQKENIIDESGMPKERFSAEFPKEGPSILRIQQVVRGDSAAYFCASSPPGGVSNQPQHFGDGTRLSIL.

By share, this clone counts as medium-sized. The rearrangement links TRBV7-2 to TRBJ2-5, with a possible D match to TRBD1 (5 bases). The germline gives CDR1 SGHTA, CDR2 FQGNSA. Trimming removed 1 base at V and 5 bases at J, with 11 bases between. This CDR3 comprises 14 residues. The CDR3 nucleotides are TGTGCCAGCAGCTTAGGGGGCGGCCAGGAGACCCAGTACTTC. It specifies CASSLGGGQETQYF.

This rearrangement joins TRBV19 to TRBJ2-7, with TRBD2 identical over 13 bases. This CDR3 has 20 amino acids. CDR1 LNHDA and CDR2 SQIVND come from the germline V gene (reference sequence). The trim removed 1 base at V and 2 bases at J, leaving 14 bases unmatched. CDR3 in DNA: TGTGCCAGTAGTATAGTACGGGCAAAAACTAGCGGGAGGGACCCCTACGAGCAGTACTTC. This encodes CASSIVRAKTSGRDPYEQYF.

The chain has TRBV24-1 and TRBJ2-1; 13 positions agree with TRBD2. The CDR3 sequence is 16 residues long. Germline CDR1 is KGHDR and CDR2 is SFDVKD. After removal of 3 bases from V and 13 bases from J, the junction contained 11 bases not matched to a gene. The CDR3 nucleotides read TGTGCCACCAGTGATCAGGGACTAGCGGGAAGAGGACTACAGTTCTTC. Its translation is CATSDQGLAGRGLQFF.

The gene calls are TRBV28 and TRBJ2-3; D unclear. The CDR3 has 13 residues. The germline CDR1 and CDR2 sequences are MDHEN and SYDVKM. Deletions cut 4 bases from V and 8 bases from J, with 13 bases between. The CDR3 reads CASSSPATGTQYF. In DNA, the CDR3 is TGTGCCAGCAGTTCGCCTGCGACGGGTACGCAGTATTTT.

The V and J genes are TRBV5-1 and TRBJ1-2; D not resolved. The V and J ends lost 0 bases and 3 bases respectively, with 9 bases between them. Germline V gene sequence: CDR1 SGHRS, CDR2 YFSETQ. The CDR3 has 14 amino acids. CDR3 loop: CASSLAGMDYGYTF. The CDR3 DNA is TGCGCCAGCAGCTTGGCCGGGATGGACTATGGCTACACCTTC.

The chain uses TRBV11-2 and TRBJ2-7; D is undetermined. The CDR3 is made up of 14 amino acids. Germline CDR1 is SGHAT and CDR2 is FQNNGV. The V end lost 1 base, the J end lost 2 bases, and 9 bases lay between the germline ends. Here the CDR3 reads CASSLVPRTYEQYF. CDR3 bases: TGTGCCAGCAGCTTAGTGCCGAGGACCTACGAGCAGTACTTC.

The V call is TRBV10-3, the J call TRBJ1-2, with D perhaps TRBD1 (6 bases). The CDR3 runs 15 residues. Per the germline V gene, CDR1 is ENHRY and CDR2 is SYGVKD. V was clipped by 2 bases and J by 8 bases, with 18 bases between them. The CDR3 nucleotides are TGTGCCATCAGTGAGCCGTCTTCGGGGGGCGGCGGCTACACCTTC. Translated, it gives CAISEPSSGGGGYTF.

The table lists this clone with a few counts. V gene TRBV2 combines with J gene TRBJ1-2; the D is unclear. Trimming cost V 3 bases and J 4 bases, with 6 bases left between them. From germline, CDR1 is SNHLY and CDR2 FYNNEI. The CDR3 has 12 residues. The CDR3 DNA follows: TGTGCCAGCAGTGAGTCCAGCTATGGCTACACCTTC. Translation gives CASSESSYGYTF.

The J gene is TRBJ2-3, the V gene TRBV5-1; 9 nucleotides agree with TRBD2. The germline gives CDR1 SGHRS, CDR2 YFSETQ. This CDR3 has 14 amino acids. The V segment lost 4 bases and the J segment 5 bases; nucleotides outside the gene matches: 5. CDR3 sequence reads: CASSSGRPGDTQYF. DNA of the CDR3: TGCGCCAGCAGCAGCGGGAGGCCCGGAGATACGCAGTATTTT. Together with reference TRBV5-1 and TRBJ2-3, the CDR3 gives the full variable domain: KAGVTQTPRYLIKTRGQQVTLSCSPISGHRSVSWYQQTPGQGLQFLFEYFSETQRNKGNFPGRFSGRQFSNSRSEMNVSTLELGDSALYLCASSSGRPGDTQYFGPGTRLTVL.